Listed below are T cell receptor beta chains from one sample, sequenced in a study of blood T cell repertoires in COVID-19. Profiled with immunoSEQ multiplex PCR; TCRdb holds only in-frame clones, not every one. In the table there are under 200,000 clones, less than 90% of which are singletons. Sequenced input: peripheral blood. These receptor sequences come from a man in his sixties or seventies with active or convalescent COVID-19. CDR3s include the opening cysteine and the closing phenylalanine or tryptophan. D genes are given only for firm matches. Not all rows give a size; the values are once, few, many and, for expanded clones, a class.

>14|NA|TRBV2|TRBJ1-1|TRBD1
CASSETGGNTEAFF
TGTGCCAGCAGTGAAACAGGGGGGAACACTGAAGCTTTCTTT
>13|NA|TRBV6-6|TRBJ2-7|TRBD1
CASSYRGLREQYF
TGTGCCAGCAGTTACAGGGGGCTGAGAGAGCAGTACTTC
>16|once|TRBV28|TRBJ1-4|NA
CASNLAGAVREEKLFF
TGTGCCAGCAACCTAGCCGGCGCAGTGAGGGAGGAAAAACTGTTTTTT
>12|NA|TRBV7-9|TRBJ1-6|NA
CASSLLNSPLHF
TGTGCCAGCAGCCTCTTAAATTCACCCCTCCACTTT
>14|NA|TRBV19|TRBJ1-6|TRBD1
CATEDRAYNSPLHF
TGTGCCACCGAGGACAGGGCCTATAATTCACCCCTCCACTTT
>14|NA|TRBV3-1/TRBV3-2|TRBJ1-1|NA
CASRATGLGTEAFF
TGTGCCAGCAGAGCGACAGGCCTTGGCACTGAAGCTTTCTTT
>15|NA|TRBV28|TRBJ1-4|TRBD1
CASSSPTGGLEKLFF
TGTGCCAGCAGTTCCCCGACAGGGGGCCTTGAAAAACTGTTTTTT
>15|NA|TRBV19|TRBJ1-1|TRBD1
CASSASGTGTSEAFF
TGTGCCAGTAGTGCTTCCGGGACAGGGACCTCTGAAGCTTTCTTT
>16|NA|TRBV30|TRBJ1-3|NA
CAWSVVTGPSGNTIYF
TGTGCCTGGAGTGTAGTGACAGGCCCCTCTGGAAACACCATATATTTT
>13|NA|TRBV28|TRBJ1-2|TRBD1
CASHQGAGYGYTF
TGTGCCAGCCACCAGGGGGCTGGCTATGGCTACACCTTC
>11|NA|TRBV19|TRBJ2-1|TRBD1
CASRNRDRQFF
TGTGCCAGTAGAAACCGGGACAGGCAGTTCTTC
>14|NA|TRBV30|TRBJ2-3|NA
CAWSNGYGTDTQYF
TGTGCCTGGAGTAACGGGTACGGCACAGATACGCAGTATTTT
>13|NA|TRBV7-6|TRBJ2-3|NA
CASSQVEWNTQYF
TGTGCCAGCAGCCAGGTAGAGTGGAATACGCAGTATTTT
>16|NA|TRBV10-1|TRBJ1-3|NA
CASSRTGSFSGNTIYF
TGCGCCAGCAGCCGGACGGGGTCCTTCTCTGGAAACACCATATATTTT
>17|few|TRBV27|TRBJ2-7|TRBD2
CASSRFVAGGLSYEQYF
TGTGCCAGCAGTCGTTTTGTAGCGGGGGGATTATCCTACGAGCAGTACTTC
>16|NA|TRBV5-4|TRBJ2-2|NA
CASSLGGTVDTGELFF
TGTGCCAGCAGCTTGGGCGGGACAGTAGACACCGGGGAGCTGTTTTTT
>19|NA|TRBV28|TRBJ1-2|NA
CASSLYVPSGGQGSYGYTF
TGTGCCAGCAGTTTATATGTCCCTTCGGGAGGCCAGGGCAGCTATGGCTACACCTTC
>15|NA|TRBV28|TRBJ2-7|TRBD1
CASSLPGTGANEQYF
TGTGCCAGCAGTTTGCCCGGGACAGGGGCTAACGAGCAGTACTTC
>22|few|TRBV7-4|TRBJ1-5|TRBD1
CASSLGSVADRGRHGGNQPQHF
TGTGCCAGCAGCTTAGGTTCCGTAGCGGACAGGGGGCGGCATGGTGGCAATCAGCCCCAGCATTTT
>12|NA|TRBV6-5|TRBJ2-7|TRBD2
CASSLAGGEQYF
TGTGCCAGCAGTCTAGCGGGAGGCGAGCAGTACTTC
>15|few|TRBV3-1/TRBV3-2|TRBJ1-6|NA
CASSQDWRDNSPLHF
TGTGCCAGCAGCCAAGATTGGAGGGATAATTCACCCCTCCACTTT
>15|NA|TRBV7-2|TRBJ2-2|NA
CASSLAGRVTGELFF
TGTGCCAGCAGCTTAGCGGGCAGGGTGACCGGGGAGCTGTTTTTT
>13|NA|TRBV3-1/TRBV3-2|TRBJ2-7|TRBD2
CASRLAGGYEQYF
TGTGCCAGCAGACTAGCGGGGGGATACGAGCAGTACTTC
>15|once|TRBV11-3|TRBJ1-1|TRBD1
CASSSKGGLGTEAFF
TGTGCCAGCAGCTCGAAAGGGGGCTTAGGCACTGAAGCTTTCTTT
>16|NA|TRBV9|TRBJ1-1|TRBD1
CASSARTGSLDTEAFF
TGTGCCAGCAGCGCGCGGACAGGGAGTTTGGACACTGAAGCTTTCTTT
>15|NA|TRBV2|TRBJ2-7|TRBD1
CASRAIDRVLYEQYF
TGTGCCAGCAGAGCTATAGACAGGGTCCTTTACGAGCAGTACTTC
>15|NA|TRBV5-1|TRBJ2-5|TRBD1
CASSRGFDRGETQYF
TGCGCCAGCAGCAGGGGCTTCGACAGGGGGGAGACCCAGTACTTC
>14|few|TRBV19|TRBJ1-5|TRBD1
CASTGTGWNQPQHF
TGTGCCAGTACAGGGACAGGGTGGAATCAGCCCCAGCATTTT
>16|once|TRBV28|TRBJ1-5|NA
CASLDPLGGRNQPQHF
TGTGCCAGCCTCGATCCTCTAGGGGGTAGGAATCAGCCCCAGCATTTT
>13|NA|TRBV7-6|TRBJ1-6|NA
CASSSYSNSPLHF
TGTGCCAGCAGCTCGTACTCTAATTCACCCCTCCACTTT
>14|NA|TRBV6-5|TRBJ1-1|NA
CASSYNDRNTEAFF
TGTGCCAGCAGTTACAACGACAGGAACACTGAAGCTTTCTTT
>12|NA|TRBV29-1|TRBJ2-7|TRBD1
CSARTGAYEQYF
TGCAGCGCCAGGACAGGGGCCTACGAGCAGTACTTC
>14|NA|TRBV28|TRBJ1-6|TRBD1
CASSNLHRGSPLHF
TGTGCCAGCAGCAACCTTCACAGGGGATCACCCCTCCACTTT
>14|NA|TRBV6-5|TRBJ1-5|NA
CASKFRGGHQPQHF
TGTGCCAGCAAGTTCAGGGGAGGGCATCAGCCCCAGCATTTT
>12|NA|TRBV10-3|TRBJ2-3|NA
CAIAGSTDTQYF
TGTGCCATCGCGGGGAGCACAGATACGCAGTATTTT
>14|NA|TRBV19|TRBJ1-5|NA
CASSTVASYQPQHF
TGTGCCAGTAGTACGGTCGCCTCGTATCAGCCCCAGCATTTT
>14|NA|TRBV6-6|TRBJ2-3|NA
CASSSRRRTDTQYF
TGTGCCAGCAGTTCCCGTCGTCGCACAGATACGCAGTATTTT